This TCR beta chain comes out of a study of Graves' ophthalmopathy and Graves' hyperthyroidism. This clonotype was observed a handful of times. The target antigen is unknown. Amplified TCR beta CDR3 regions were obtained using RNA transcripts as template. Investigators did first-round RT-PCR with HTBI primers, then second-round multiplex PCR. Via MiXCR, TCRdb re-called the multiplex PCR reads, giving one row per CDR3 protein. The sample carries approximately 700,000 distinct CDR3 sequences, over 40% recorded once. The CDR3 has 18 residues. V shed 2 bases and J 0 bases; nucleotides not matched to a gene: 9. Germline CDR1 is MGHRA and CDR2 is YSYEKL. Study-level points and caveats: At about 70% sensitivity and roughly 72% specificity, the model predicted progression of the ophthalmopathy.

The gene calls are TRBV4-1 and TRBJ2-7; 11 nucleotides agree with TRBD2. Material for sequencing was peripheral blood. This TCR derives from an adult man with Graves' ophthalmopathy. CDR3 protein: CASSQFLAGGRSSYEQYF. The CDR3 DNA reads as TGCGCCAGCAGCCAATTTCTAGCGGGAGGTCGAAGCTCCTACGAGCAGTACTTC.